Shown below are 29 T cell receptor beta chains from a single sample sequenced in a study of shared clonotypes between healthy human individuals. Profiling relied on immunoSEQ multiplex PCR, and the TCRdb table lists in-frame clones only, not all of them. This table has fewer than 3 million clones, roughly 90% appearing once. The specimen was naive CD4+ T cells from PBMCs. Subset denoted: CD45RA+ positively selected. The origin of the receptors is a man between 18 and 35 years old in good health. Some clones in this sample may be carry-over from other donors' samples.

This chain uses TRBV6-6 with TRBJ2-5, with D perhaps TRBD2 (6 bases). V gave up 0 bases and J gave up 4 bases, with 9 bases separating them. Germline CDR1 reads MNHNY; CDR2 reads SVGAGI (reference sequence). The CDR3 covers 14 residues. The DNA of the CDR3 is TGTGCCAGCAGTTACTCAGCTAGCGTAGAGACCCAGTACTTC. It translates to CASSYSASVETQYF.

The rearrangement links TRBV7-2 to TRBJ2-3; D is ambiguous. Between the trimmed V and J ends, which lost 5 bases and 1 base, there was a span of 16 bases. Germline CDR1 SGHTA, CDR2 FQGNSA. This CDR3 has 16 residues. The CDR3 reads CASSRSRPFGTDTQYF. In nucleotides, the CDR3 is TGTGCCAGCAGCCGCAGCCGACCCTTCGGCACAGATACGCAGTATTTT.

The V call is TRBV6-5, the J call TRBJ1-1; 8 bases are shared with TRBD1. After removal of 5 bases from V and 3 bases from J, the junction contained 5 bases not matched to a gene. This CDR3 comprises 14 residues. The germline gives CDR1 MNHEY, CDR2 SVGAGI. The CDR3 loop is CASSPQGADTEAFF. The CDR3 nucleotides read TGTGCCAGCAGTCCCCAGGGGGCGGACACTGAAGCTTTCTTT.

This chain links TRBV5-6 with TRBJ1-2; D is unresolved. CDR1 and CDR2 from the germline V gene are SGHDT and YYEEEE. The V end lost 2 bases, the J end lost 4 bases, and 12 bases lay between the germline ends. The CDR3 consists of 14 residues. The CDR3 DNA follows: TGTGCCAGCAGCTTTCGGCCCCCACTCTATGGCTACACCTTC. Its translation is CASSFRPPLYGYTF. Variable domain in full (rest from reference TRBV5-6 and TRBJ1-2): DAGVTQSPTHLIKTRGQQVTLRCSPKSGHDTVSWYQQALGQGPQFIFQYYEEEERQRGNFPDRFSGHQFPNYSSELNVNALLLGDSALYLCASSFRPPLYGYTFGSGTRLTVV.

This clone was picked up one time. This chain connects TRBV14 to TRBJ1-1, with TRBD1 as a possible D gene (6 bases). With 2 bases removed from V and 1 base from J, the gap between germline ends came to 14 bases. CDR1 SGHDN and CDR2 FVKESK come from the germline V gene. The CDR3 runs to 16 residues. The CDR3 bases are TGTGCCAGCAGCCAAAGGGGGGCGACGGCGAACACTGAAGCTTTCTTT. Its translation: CASSQRGATANTEAFF.

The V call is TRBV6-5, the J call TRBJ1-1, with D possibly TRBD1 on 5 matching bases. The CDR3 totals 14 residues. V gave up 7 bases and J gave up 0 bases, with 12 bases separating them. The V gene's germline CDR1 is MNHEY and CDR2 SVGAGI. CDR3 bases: TGTGCCAGCACCTCGGGACGGCTGAACACTGAAGCTTTCTTT. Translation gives CASTSGRLNTEAFF.

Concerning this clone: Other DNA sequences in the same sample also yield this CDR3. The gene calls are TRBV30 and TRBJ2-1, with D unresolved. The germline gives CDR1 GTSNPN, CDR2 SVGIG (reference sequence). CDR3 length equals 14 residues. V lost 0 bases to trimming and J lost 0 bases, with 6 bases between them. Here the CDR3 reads CAWSVPSSYNEQFF. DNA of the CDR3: TGTGCCTGGAGTGTGCCTAGCTCCTACAATGAGCAGTTCTTC.

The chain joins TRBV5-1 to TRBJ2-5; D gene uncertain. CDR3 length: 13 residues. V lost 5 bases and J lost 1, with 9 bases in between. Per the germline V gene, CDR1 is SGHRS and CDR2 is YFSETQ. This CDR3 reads CASRSTPQETQYF. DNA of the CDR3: TGCGCCAGCAGGTCCACCCCCCAAGAGACCCAGTACTTC.

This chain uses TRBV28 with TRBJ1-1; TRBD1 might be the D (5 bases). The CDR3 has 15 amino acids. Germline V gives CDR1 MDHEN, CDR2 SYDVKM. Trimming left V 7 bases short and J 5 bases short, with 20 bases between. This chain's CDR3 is CASTLGGSGWTEAFF. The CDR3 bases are TGTGCCAGCACCTTGGGGGGGTCAGGGTGGACTGAAGCTTTCTTT.

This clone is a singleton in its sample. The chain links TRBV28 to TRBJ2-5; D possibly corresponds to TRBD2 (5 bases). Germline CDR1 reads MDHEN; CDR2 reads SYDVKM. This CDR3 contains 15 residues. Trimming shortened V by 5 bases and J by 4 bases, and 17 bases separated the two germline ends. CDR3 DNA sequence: TGTGCCAGCAGTCCCCGCTCGGGGAAGGGAGAGACCCAGTACTTC. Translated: CASSPRSGKGETQYF.

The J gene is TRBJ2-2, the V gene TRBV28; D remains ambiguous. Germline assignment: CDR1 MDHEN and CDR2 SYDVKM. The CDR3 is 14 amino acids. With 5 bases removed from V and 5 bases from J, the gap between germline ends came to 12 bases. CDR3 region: CASSPPRSTGELFF. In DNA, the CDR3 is TGTGCCAGCAGTCCGCCACGGAGTACCGGGGAGCTGTTTTTT.

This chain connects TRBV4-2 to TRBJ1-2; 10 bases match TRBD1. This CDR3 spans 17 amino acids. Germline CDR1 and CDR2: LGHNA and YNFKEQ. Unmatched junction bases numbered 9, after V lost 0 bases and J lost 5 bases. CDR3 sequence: CASSQEIRDRGGYGYTF. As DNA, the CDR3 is TGTGCCAGCAGCCAAGAGATCCGGGACAGGGGAGGGTATGGCTACACCTTC.

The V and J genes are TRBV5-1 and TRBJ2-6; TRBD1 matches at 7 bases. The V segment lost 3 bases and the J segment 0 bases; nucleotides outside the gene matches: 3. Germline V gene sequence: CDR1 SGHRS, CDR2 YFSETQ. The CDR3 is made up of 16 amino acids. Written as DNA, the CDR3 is TGCGCCAGCAGCTCGGGACAGCCCTCTGGGGCCAACGTCCTGACTTTC. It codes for CASSSGQPSGANVLTF.

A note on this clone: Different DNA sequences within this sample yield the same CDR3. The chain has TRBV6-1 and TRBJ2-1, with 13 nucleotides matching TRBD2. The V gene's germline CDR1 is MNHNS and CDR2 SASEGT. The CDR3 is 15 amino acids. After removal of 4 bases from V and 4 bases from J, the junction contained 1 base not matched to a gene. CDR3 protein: CASSGGLAGYNEQFF. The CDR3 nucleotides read TGTGCCAGCAGTGGGGGACTAGCGGGGTACAATGAGCAGTTCTTC.

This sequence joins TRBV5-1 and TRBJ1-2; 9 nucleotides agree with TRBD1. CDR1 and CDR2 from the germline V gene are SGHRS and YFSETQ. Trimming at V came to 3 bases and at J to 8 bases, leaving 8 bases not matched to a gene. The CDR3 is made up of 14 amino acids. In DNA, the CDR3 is TGCGCCAGCAGCTCCTTACAGGGGGCTAACGGCTACACCTTC. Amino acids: CASSSLQGANGYTF.

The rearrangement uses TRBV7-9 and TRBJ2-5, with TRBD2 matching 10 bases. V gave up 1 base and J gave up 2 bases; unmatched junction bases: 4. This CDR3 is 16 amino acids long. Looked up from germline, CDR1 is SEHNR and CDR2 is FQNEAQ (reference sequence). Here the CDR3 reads CASSLVGLAVQETQYF. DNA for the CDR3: TGTGCCAGCAGCTTAGTCGGACTAGCGGTGCAAGAGACCCAGTACTTC.

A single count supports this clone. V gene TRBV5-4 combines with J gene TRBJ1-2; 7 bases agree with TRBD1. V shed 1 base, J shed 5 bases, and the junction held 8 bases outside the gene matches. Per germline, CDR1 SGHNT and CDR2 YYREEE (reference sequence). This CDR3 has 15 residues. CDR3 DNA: TGTGCCAGCAGCTTGCGGGGGGACAGCCCTTATGGCTACACCTTC. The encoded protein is CASSLRGDSPYGYTF. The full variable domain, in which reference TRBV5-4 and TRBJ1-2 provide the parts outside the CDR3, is ETGVTQSPTHLIKTRGQQVTLRCSSQSGHNTVSWYQQALGQGPQFIFQYYREEENGRGNFPPRFSGLQFPNYSSELNVNALELDDSALYLCASSLRGDSPYGYTFGSGTRLTVV.

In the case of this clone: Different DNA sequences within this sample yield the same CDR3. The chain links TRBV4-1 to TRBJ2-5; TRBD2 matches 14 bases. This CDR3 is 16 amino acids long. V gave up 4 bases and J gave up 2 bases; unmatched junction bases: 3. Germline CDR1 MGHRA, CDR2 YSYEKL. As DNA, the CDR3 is TGCGCCAGCAGCCCGAGGACTAGCGGGAGGCAAGAGACCCAGTACTTC. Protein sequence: CASSPRTSGRQETQYF.

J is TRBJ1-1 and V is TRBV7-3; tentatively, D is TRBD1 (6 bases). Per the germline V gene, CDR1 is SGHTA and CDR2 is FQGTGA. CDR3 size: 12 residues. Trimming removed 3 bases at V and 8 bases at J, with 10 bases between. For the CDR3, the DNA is TGTGCCAGCAGCTTCCGAGGGGGAGAAGCTTTCTTT. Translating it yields CASSFRGGEAFF.

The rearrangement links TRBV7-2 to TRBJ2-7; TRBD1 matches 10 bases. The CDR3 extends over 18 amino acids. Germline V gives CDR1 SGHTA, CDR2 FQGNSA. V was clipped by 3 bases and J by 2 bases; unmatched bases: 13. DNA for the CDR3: TGTGCCAGCAGCTTTAGCTCTTTGGGGACAGGGGAGCCCTACGAGCAGTACTTC. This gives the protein CASSFSSLGTGEPYEQYF.

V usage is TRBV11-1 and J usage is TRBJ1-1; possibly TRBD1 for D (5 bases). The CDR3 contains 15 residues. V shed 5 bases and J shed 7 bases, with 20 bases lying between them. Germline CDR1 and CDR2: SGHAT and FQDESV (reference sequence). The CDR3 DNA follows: TGTGCCAGCAGCCCAGAGACAGCTATGGTCCTTGAAGCTTTCTTT. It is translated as CASSPETAMVLEAFF.

The DNA for the CDR3 is TGTGCCAGCAGGCCCTTAGGCGGGACTGATACAGATACGCAGTATTTT. It codes for CASRPLGGTDTDTQYF. V and J are TRBV11-2 and TRBJ2-3, with a possible D match to TRBD2 (6 bases). The CDR3 has 16 amino acids. Per germline, CDR1 SGHAT and CDR2 FQNNGV. V lost 6 bases, J lost 3 bases, and 19 bases lay in between.

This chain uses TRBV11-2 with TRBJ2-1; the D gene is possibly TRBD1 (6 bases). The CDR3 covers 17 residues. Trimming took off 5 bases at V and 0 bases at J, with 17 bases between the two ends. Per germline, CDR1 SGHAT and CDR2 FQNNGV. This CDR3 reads CASSPRTALSSYNEQFF. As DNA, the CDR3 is TGTGCCAGCAGCCCCAGGACAGCTCTGAGCTCCTACAATGAGCAGTTCTTC.

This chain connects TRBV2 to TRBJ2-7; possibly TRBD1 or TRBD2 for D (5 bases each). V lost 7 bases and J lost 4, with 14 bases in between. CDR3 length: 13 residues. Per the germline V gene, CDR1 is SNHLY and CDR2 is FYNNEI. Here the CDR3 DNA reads TGTGCCAGCATGGTCGGGGCCAAGTACGAGCAGTACTTC. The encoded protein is CASMVGAKYEQYF. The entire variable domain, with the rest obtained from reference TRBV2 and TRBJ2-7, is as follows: EPEVTQTPSHQVTQMGQEVILRCVPISNHLYFYWYRQILGQKVEFLVSFYNNEISEKSEIFDDQFSVERPDGSNFTLKIRSTKLEDSAMYFCASMVGAKYEQYFGPGTRLTVT.

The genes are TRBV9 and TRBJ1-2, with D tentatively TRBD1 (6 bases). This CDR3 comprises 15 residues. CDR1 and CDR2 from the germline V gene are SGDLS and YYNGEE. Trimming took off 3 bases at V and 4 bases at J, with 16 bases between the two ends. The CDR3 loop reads CASSAQLQGRYGYTF. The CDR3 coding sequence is TGTGCCAGCAGCGCTCAACTACAGGGTCGCTATGGCTACACCTTC.

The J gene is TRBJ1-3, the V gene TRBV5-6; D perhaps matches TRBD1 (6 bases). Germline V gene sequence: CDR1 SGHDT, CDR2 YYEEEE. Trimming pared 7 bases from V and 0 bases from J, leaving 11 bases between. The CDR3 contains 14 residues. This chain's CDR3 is CASEDRHSGNTIYF. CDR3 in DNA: TGTGCCAGCGAGGACAGACACTCTGGAAACACCATATATTTT.

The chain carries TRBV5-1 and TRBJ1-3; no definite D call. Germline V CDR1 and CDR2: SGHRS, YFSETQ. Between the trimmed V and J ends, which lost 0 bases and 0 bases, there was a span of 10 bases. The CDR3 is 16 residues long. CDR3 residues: CASSLVPAYSGNTIYF. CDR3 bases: TGCGCCAGCAGCTTGGTGCCAGCCTACTCTGGAAACACCATATATTTT.

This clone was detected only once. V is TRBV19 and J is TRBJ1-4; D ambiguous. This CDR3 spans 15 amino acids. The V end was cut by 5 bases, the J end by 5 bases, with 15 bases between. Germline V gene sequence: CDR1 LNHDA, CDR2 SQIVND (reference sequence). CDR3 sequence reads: CASSAPRSGNEKLFF. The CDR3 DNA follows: TGTGCCAGTAGTGCTCCCCGGTCGGGGAATGAAAAACTGTTTTTT.

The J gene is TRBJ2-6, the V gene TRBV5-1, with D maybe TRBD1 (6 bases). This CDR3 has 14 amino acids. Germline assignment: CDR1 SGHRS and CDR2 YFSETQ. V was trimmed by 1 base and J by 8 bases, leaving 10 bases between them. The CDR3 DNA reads TGCGCCAGCAGCTTGAGTCAGGGGACCAACGTCCTGACTTTC. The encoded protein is CASSLSQGTNVLTF.